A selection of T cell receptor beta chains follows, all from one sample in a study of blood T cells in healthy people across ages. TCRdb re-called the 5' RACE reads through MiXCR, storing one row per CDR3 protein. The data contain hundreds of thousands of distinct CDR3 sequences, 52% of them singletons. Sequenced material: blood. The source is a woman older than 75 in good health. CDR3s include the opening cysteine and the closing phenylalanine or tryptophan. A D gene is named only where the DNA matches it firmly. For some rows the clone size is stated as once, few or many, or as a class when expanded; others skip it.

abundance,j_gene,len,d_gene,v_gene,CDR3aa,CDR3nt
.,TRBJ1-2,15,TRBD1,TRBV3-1,CASSQAGQGNYGYTF,TGTGCCAGCAGCCAAGCGGGACAGGGTAACTATGGCTACACCTTC
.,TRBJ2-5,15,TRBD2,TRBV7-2,CASSVTGTRGNEQYF,TGTGCCAGCAGCGTTACCGGGACTAGGGGCAATGAGCAGTACTTC
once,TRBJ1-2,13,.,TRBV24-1,CATSDPRGGGYTF,TGTGCCACCAGTGATCCGAGGGGGGGTGGCTACACCTTC
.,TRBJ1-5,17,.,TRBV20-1,CSAREQFRSPTGQPQHF,TGCAGTGCTAGAGAACAGTTTCGGAGCCCAACAGGTCAGCCCCAGCATTTT
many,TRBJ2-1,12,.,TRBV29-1,CSVGGVVIEQFF,TGCAGCGTTGGAGGAGTAGTTATTGAGCAGTTCTTC
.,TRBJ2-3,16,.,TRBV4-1,CASSQDSGASTDTQYF,TGCGCCAGCAGCCAAGATTCCGGGGCCTCCACAGATACGCAGTATTTT
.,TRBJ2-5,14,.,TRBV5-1,CASSFTGAQETQYF,TGCGCCAGCAGCTTTACGGGGGCCCAAGAGACCCAGTACTTC
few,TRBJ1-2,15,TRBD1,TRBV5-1,CASSLAGGTGRRYTF,TGCGCCAGCAGCTTGGCTGGGGGGACAGGGAGGCGCTACACCTTC
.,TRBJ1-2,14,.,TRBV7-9,CASHYSALSGGYTF,TGTGCCAGCCACTATTCAGCCCTTTCAGGAGGCTACACCTTC
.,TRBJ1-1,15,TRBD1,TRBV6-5,CASSYWGQGDTEAFF,TGTGCCAGCAGTTACTGGGGACAGGGAGACACTGAAGCTTTCTTT
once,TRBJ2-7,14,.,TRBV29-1,CSVEAGEEGYEQYF,TGCAGCGTTGAGGCTGGAGAAGAGGGCTACGAGCAGTACTTC
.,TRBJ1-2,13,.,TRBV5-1,CASSLDIRGGHTF,TGCGCCAGCAGCTTGGACATAAGAGGTGGCCACACCTTC
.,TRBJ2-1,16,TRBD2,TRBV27,CASSQPGSGITGEQFF,TGTGCCAGCAGTCAGCCGGGTAGCGGGATAACCGGTGAGCAGTTCTTC
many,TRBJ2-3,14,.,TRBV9,CASSVGPGSDTQYF,TGTGCCAGCAGCGTTGGTCCAGGGTCAGATACGCAGTATTTT
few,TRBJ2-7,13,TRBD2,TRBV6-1,CASILAGSYEQYF,TGTGCCAGCATACTAGCGGGCTCCTACGAGCAGTACTTC
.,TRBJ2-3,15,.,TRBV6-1,CASTLNRGAVDTQYF,TGTGCCAGCACTCTTAATAGGGGCGCGGTGGATACGCAGTATTTT
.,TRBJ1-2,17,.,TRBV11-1,CASSSTLRTGVLYGYTF,TGTGCCAGCAGCTCAACTCTACGTACAGGCGTATTATATGGCTACACCTTC